What follows is one T cell receptor beta chain and its context. This clonotype turned up a few times. Which antigen it targets is not known. Qualities for individual bases were not recorded, and no much larger clone is one base off. This entry comes from a study of T cell repertoires in cytomegalovirus infection (dated by TCRdb to the late 2010s). For the wider study: The peptide stimulations were aimed at well-studied HLA-B-restricted epitopes as well as recently identified HLA-C-restricted CMV epitopes, whose presentation resists viral immunomodulation. Donor HLA type was relevant to the analysis, because carriage of CMV infection together with the matching HLA type was indicated by public TCR beta signatures. On the study overall, not on this receptor specifically: In both this cohort and an independent roughly 400-donor cohort, the cumulative frequency of public TCR beta family members distinguished carriers of CMV infection plus the relevant HLA type. The ex vivo response was dominated by HLA-C-restricted CMV-specific TCR beta clonotypes, which also provided the single most frequent clonotype in two of eight donors.

Trimming takes 11 bases from V and 4 bases from J, and the germline ends sit 21 bases apart. As encoded in the germline V gene, CDR1 is SGHAT while CDR2 is FQNNGV. Its CDR3 holds 16 amino acids, cysteine through phenylalanine. Left in the record is the CDR3 DNA by itself, 48 bases read in frame from the first base. TCRdb shows the sequencer as Illumina HiSeq 1500. TCRdb reprocessing: public reads trimmed at Q25 with fastp, clones called with MiXCR, in-frame beta chains kept. Rows merge per CDR3 protein into single entries with the most common DNA and genes. For this sample there are a few hundred thousand distinct CDR3 sequences; 34% appear just once. The ten top clones hold roughly 14% of the sample. Sample treatment or condition, as interpreted from the label and publication: in vitro stimulation with specific CMV peptide epitopes to enrich CMV-specific T cells.

The chain uses TRBV11-2 and TRBJ2-6; the D gene assignment is ambiguous. The material was cultured PBMCs, obtained from culture after CMV antigen stimulation. This receptor was obtained from a human donor in good health (CMV status not recorded). Some clones in this sample may be carry-over from other donors' samples. The CDR3 is CAGAPGRQVGANVLTF. The nucleotide sequence reads as follows: TGTGCCGGAGCCCCGGGCAGGCAGGTGGGGGCCAACGTCCTGACTTTC.